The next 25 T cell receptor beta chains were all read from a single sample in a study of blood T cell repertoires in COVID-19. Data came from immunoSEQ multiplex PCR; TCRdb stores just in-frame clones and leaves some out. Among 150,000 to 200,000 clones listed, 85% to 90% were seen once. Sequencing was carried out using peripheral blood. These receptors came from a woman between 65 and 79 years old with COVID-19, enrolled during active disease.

DNA of the CDR3: TGTGCCTGGAGCGACAGTAGCAATCAGCCCCAGCATTTT. Its protein product is CAWSDSSNQPQHF. The chain joins TRBV30 to TRBJ1-5; TRBD1 might be the D (5 bases). Trimming left V 3 bases short and J 0 bases short, with 6 bases between. The V gene's germline CDR1 is GTSNPN and CDR2 SVGIG (reference sequence). The CDR3 spans 13 residues.

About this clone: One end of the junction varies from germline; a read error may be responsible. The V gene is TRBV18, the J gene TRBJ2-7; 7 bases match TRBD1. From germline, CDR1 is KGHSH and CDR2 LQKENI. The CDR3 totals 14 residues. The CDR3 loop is CASSPQGISYEQYF. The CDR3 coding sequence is TGTGCCAGCTCCCCACAGGGGATAAGCTACGAGCAGTACTTC. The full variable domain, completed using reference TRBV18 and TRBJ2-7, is NAGVMQNPRHLVRRRGQEARLRCSPMKGHSHVYWYRQLPEEGLKFMVYLQKENIIDESGMPKERFSAEFPKEGPSILRIQQVVRGDSAAYFCASSPQGISYEQYFGPGTRLTVT.

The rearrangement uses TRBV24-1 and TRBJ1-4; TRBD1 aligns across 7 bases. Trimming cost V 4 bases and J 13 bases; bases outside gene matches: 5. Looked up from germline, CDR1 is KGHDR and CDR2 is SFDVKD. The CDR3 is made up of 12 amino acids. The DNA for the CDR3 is TGTGCCACCAGTGACCCCGGACAGGTACTGTTTTTT. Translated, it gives CATSDPGQVLFF.

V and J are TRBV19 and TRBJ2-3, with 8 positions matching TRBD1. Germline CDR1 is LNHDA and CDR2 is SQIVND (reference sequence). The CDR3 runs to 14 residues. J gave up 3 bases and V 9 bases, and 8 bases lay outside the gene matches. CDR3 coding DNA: TGTGCCAGCACAGGACAGGGCAAAACAGATACGCAGTATTTT. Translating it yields CASTGQGKTDTQYF.

CDR3 region: CASTLQGGYGYTF. DNA of the CDR3: TGCGCCAGCACCTTACAGGGCGGCTATGGCTACACCTTC. The chain has TRBV5-1 and TRBJ1-2, with a weak D call TRBD1 (6 bases). Germline loops: CDR1 SGHRS, CDR2 YFSETQ. V lost 6 bases and J 4 bases, leaving 13 bases between the germline ends. The CDR3 spans 13 residues.

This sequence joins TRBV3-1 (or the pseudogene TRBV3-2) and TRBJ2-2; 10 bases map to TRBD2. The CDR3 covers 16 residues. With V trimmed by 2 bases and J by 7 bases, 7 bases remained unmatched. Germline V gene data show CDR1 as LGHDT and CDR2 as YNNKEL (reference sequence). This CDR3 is CASSQRLAGVGGELFF. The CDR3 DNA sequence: TGTGCCAGCAGCCAAAGGCTAGCGGGGGTAGGCGGGGAGCTGTTTTTT.

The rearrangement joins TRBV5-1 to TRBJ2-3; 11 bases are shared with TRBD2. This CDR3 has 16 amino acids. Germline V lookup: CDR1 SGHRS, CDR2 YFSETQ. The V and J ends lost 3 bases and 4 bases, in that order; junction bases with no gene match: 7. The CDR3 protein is CASSSVAGGPSDTQYF. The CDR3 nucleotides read TGCGCCAGCAGCTCAGTAGCGGGGGGGCCCTCAGATACGCAGTATTTT. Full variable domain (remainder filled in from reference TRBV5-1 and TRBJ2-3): KAGVTQTPRYLIKTRGQQVTLSCSPISGHRSVSWYQQTPGQGLQFLFEYFSETQRNKGNFPGRFSGRQFSNSRSEMNVSTLELGDSALYLCASSSVAGGPSDTQYFGPGTRLTVL.

This CDR3 is CAISESSGVEKLFF. Here the CDR3 DNA reads TGTGCCATCAGTGAGTCGTCAGGGGTTGAAAAACTGTTTTTT. V and J are TRBV10-3 and TRBJ1-4, with D possibly matching TRBD1 (6 bases). CDR3 length: 14 amino acids. The germline V gene has CDR1 ENHRY and CDR2 SYGVKD. V shed 0 bases and J shed 7 bases, with 9 bases lying between them.

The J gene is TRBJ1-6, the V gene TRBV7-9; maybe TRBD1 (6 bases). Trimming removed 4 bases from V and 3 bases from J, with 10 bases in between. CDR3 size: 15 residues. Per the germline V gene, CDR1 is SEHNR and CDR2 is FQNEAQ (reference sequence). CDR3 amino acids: CASSSSGVYNSPLHF. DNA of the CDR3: TGTGCCAGCAGCTCCTCAGGGGTCTATAATTCACCCCTCCACTTT.

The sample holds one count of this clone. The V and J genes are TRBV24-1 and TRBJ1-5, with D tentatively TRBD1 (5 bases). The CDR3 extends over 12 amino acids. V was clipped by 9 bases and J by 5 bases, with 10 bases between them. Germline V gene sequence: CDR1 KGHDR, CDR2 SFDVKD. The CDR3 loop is CATGTGYQPQHF. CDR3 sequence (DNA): TGTGCCACCGGAACAGGTTATCAGCCCCAGCATTTT.

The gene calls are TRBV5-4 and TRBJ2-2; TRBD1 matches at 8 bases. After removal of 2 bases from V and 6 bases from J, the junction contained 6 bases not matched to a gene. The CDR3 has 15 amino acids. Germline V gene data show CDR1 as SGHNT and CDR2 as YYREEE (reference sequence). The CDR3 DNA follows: TGTGCCAGCAGCTTAGCTCGACAGGGGTCCGGGGAGCTGTTTTTT. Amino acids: CASSLARQGSGELFF.

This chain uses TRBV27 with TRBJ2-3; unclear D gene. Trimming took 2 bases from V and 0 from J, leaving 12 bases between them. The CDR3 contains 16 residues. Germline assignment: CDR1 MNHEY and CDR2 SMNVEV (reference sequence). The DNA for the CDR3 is TGTGCCAGCAGTTTAGGCCTCTTCGGGAGCACAGATACGCAGTATTTT. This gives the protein CASSLGLFGSTDTQYF.

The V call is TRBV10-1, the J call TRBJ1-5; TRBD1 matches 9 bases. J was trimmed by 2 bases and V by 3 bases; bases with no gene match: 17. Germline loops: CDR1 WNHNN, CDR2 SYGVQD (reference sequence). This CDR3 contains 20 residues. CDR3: CASSDPGRDREMFGNQPQHF. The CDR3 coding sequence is TGCGCCAGCAGTGATCCCGGAAGGGACAGGGAAATGTTTGGCAATCAGCCCCAGCATTTT.

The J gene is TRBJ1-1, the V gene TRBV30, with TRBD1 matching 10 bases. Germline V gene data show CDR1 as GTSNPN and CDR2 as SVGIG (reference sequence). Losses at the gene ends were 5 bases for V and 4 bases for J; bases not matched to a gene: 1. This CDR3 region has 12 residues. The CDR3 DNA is TGTGCCTGGGGACAGGGGGGCACTGAAGCTTTCTTT. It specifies CAWGQGGTEAFF.

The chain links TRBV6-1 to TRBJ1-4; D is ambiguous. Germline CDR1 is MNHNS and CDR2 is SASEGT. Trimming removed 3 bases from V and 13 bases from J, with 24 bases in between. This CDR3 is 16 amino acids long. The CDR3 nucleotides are TGTGCCAGCAGTGATCTCCCACGGCCACTAGCTTGGGGACTGTTTTTT. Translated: CASSDLPRPLAWGLFF.

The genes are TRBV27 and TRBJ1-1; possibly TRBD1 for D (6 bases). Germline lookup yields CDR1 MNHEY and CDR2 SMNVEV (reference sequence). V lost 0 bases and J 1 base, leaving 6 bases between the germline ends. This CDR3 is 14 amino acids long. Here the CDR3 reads CASSLSRGNTEAFF. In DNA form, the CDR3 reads TGTGCCAGCAGTTTATCCAGGGGGAACACTGAAGCTTTCTTT.

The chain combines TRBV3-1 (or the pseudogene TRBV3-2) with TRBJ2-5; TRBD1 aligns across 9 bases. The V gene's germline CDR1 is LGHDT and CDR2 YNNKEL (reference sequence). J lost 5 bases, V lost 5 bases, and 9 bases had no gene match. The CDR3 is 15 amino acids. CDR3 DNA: TGTGCCAGCAGCTTATTCCGGGACAGGGCCGAGACCCAGTACTTC. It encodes CASSLFRDRAETQYF.

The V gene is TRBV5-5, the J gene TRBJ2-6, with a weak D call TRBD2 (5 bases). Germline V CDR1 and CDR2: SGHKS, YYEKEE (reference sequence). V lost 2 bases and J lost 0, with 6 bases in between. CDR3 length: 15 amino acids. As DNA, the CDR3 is TGTGCCAGCAGCTTCGGGAACTCTGGGGCCAACGTCCTGACTTTC. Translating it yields CASSFGNSGANVLTF.

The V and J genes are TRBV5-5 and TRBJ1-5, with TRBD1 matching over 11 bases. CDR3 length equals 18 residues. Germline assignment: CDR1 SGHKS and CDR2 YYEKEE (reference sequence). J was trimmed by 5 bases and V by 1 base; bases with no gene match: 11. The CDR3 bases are TGTGCCAGCAGCTTGACCCCCCTGAGGACAGGGGGCGATCAGCCCCAGCATTTT. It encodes CASSLTPLRTGGDQPQHF.

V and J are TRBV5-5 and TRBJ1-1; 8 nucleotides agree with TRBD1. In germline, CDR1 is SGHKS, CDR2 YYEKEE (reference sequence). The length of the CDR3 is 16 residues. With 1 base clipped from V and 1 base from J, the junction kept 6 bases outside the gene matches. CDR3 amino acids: CASSLSGGDSNTEAFF. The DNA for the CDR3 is TGTGCCAGCAGCTTGTCAGGGGGCGATTCGAACACTGAAGCTTTCTTT.

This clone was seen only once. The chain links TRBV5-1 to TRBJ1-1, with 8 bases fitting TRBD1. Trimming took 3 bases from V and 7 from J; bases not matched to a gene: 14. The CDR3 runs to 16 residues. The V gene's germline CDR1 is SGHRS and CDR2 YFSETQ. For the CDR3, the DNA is TGCGCCAGCAGCTCAAGACAGGGGTTTAAAATTTTTGAAGCTTTCTTT. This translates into CASSSRQGFKIFEAFF.

The CDR3 DNA reads TGTGCCAGTAGTTTGGGACAGGGAGGTGAAGCCGGGGAGCTGTTTTTT. Its translation: CASSLGQGGEAGELFF. The rearrangement uses TRBV19 and TRBJ2-2; 9 positions agree with TRBD1. The CDR3 sequence is 16 residues long. The ends lost 5 bases at V and 6 bases at J; junction bases unmatched: 10. Germline values: CDR1 LNHDA, CDR2 SQIVND (reference sequence).

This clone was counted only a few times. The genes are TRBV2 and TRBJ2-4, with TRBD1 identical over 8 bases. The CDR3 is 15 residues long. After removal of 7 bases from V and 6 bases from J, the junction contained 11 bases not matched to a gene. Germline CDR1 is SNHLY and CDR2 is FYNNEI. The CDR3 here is CASMAAGGMGNIQYF. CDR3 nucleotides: TGTGCCAGCATGGCGGCAGGGGGCATGGGAAACATTCAGTACTTC.

The CDR3 loop reads CAWSGDRPRDTEAFF. The CDR3 DNA sequence: TGTGCCTGGAGTGGGGACAGGCCAAGGGACACTGAAGCTTTCTTT. V is TRBV30 and J is TRBJ1-1; TRBD1 agrees at 8 bases. CDR3 length: 15 residues. CDR1 and CDR2 from the germline V gene are GTSNPN and SVGIG (reference sequence). V lost 1 base to trimming and J lost 3 bases; unmatched junction nucleotides: 7.

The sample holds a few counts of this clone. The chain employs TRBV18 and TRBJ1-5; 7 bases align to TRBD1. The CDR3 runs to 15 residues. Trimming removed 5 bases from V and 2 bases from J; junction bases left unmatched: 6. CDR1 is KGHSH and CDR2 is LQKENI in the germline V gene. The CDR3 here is CASSTGQRGNQPQHF. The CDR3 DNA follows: TGTGCCAGCTCAACGGGACAGCGGGGCAATCAGCCCCAGCATTTT.